Below are 25 T cell receptor beta chains sequenced from a single sample in a study of shared clonotypes between healthy human individuals. The repertoire was sequenced with immunoSEQ multiplex PCR; TCRdb's copy has only in-frame clones and lacks some. The sample records 1.6 million or so clones, more than 95% being singletons. The source material was naive CD4+ T cells sorted from blood. Specified subset: CD45RA+ positively selected. These receptors all stem from a young man in good health.

This rearrangement joins TRBV6-5 to TRBJ2-5; D ambiguous. There are 13 residues in the CDR3. V was cut by 2 bases and J by 4 bases, with 8 bases left in between. The germline gives CDR1 MNHEY, CDR2 SVGAGI. The CDR3 coding sequence is TGTGCCAGCAGTTACCTTATCACAGAGACCCAGTACTTC. It specifies CASSYLITETQYF.

For this clone: No DNA is shown, since the ends of the CDR3 on it are uncertain; the CDR3 is the one TCRdb lists. V usage is TRBV7-6 and J usage is TRBJ1-1. CDR1 SGHVS and CDR2 FNYEAQ come from the germline V gene. A total of 16 residues make up the CDR3, ends included. The CDR3 sequence is CASSFGEGGEDTEAFF.

CDR3 nucleotide sequence: TGTGCCATCAGCGGACAGACCTTCTCTGGAAACACCATATATTTT. The encoded protein is CAISGQTFSGNTIYF. The rearrangement links TRBV10-3 to TRBJ1-3; tentatively, D is TRBD1 (6 bases). Germline CDR1 reads ENHRY; CDR2 reads SYGVKD. The CDR3 contains 15 residues. Trimming removed 6 bases from V and 0 bases from J, with 12 bases in between.

V gene TRBV27 combines with J gene TRBJ2-7, with TRBD1 matching over 7 bases. The CDR3 contains 15 residues. The V and J ends lost 4 bases and 7 bases, in that order; junction bases with no gene match: 13. CDR1 and CDR2 from the germline V gene are MNHEY and SMNVEV (reference sequence). DNA of the CDR3: TGTGCCAGCAGTTCAACAGGGGCAGTTGTTGGAGAGCAGTACTTC. Protein product: CASSSTGAVVGEQYF.

Worth noting for this clone: One end of the junction is discordant with germline, which a read error may explain. V is TRBV5-4 and J is TRBJ1-2, with unresolved D. The CDR3 covers 13 residues. Germline CDR1 and CDR2: SGHNT and YYREEE (reference sequence). CDR3 DNA: TGTGCCAGCAACTTGGACGGCCTGTACGGCTACACCTTC. Residues: CASNLDGLYGYTF.

V usage is TRBV10-3 and J usage is TRBJ2-2, with D tentatively TRBD1 (6 bases). Germline V gene data show CDR1 as ENHRY and CDR2 as SYGVKD. With 2 bases removed from V and 4 bases from J, the gap between germline ends came to 8 bases. This CDR3 has 14 amino acids. CDR3: CAISELGATGELFF. The CDR3 bases are TGTGCCATCAGTGAGCTGGGGGCCACCGGGGAGCTGTTTTTT.

The chain employs TRBV30 and TRBJ2-7, with a tentative D call TRBD1 (6 bases). Deletions cut 3 bases from V and 10 bases from J, with 16 bases between. CDR1 and CDR2 from the germline V gene are GTSNPN and SVGIG (reference sequence). CDR3 length: 12 amino acids. The DNA for the CDR3 is TGTGCCTGGAGCTCGGGACAAACCCAACAGTACTTC. Its protein product is CAWSSGQTQQYF.

The chain links TRBV7-9 to TRBJ2-2; tentatively, D is TRBD1 or TRBD2 (5 bases each). The V end was cut by 1 base, the J end by 4 bases, with 7 bases between. The CDR3 is 14 residues long. From germline, CDR1 is SEHNR and CDR2 FQNEAQ (reference sequence). CDR3 sequence: CASSLVGTTGELFF. The CDR3 coding sequence is TGTGCCAGCAGCTTAGTGGGGACCACCGGGGAGCTGTTTTTT.

The gene calls are TRBV6-1 and TRBJ2-7, with TRBD1 matching 7 bases. The CDR3 contains 14 residues. Germline-derived CDR1 and CDR2 are MNHNS and SASEGT. The trim removed 2 bases at V and 2 bases at J, leaving 3 bases unmatched. CDR3 residues: CASSERTGTYEQYF. In nucleotides, the CDR3 is TGTGCCAGCAGTGAACGGACAGGCACCTACGAGCAGTACTTC.

J is TRBJ1-1 and V is TRBV18; weak D call: TRBD1 (5 bases). Deletions cut 2 bases from V and 8 bases from J, with 15 bases between. Per germline, CDR1 KGHSH and CDR2 LQKENI. This CDR3 has 14 amino acids. The CDR3 sequence is CASSPGTGQGEAFF. For the CDR3, the DNA is TGTGCCAGCTCACCAGGGACGGGCCAAGGGGAAGCTTTCTTT.

About this clone itself: Relative to the germline gene, one junction end is altered; a read error may explain this. V gene TRBV2 combines with J gene TRBJ2-3; D is unresolved. CDR3 length: 14 residues. Per the germline V gene, CDR1 is SNHLY and CDR2 is FYNNEI. The CDR3 spells CASSEALRDVVPGF. The DNA of the CDR3 is TGTGCCAGCAGTGAAGCGCTTAGGGATGTCGTCCCTGGTTTT.

V is TRBV9 and J is TRBJ2-3; a weak D match, TRBD2 (6 bases). This CDR3 spans 14 amino acids. Trimming removed 4 bases from V and 4 bases from J, with 13 bases in between. Germline assignment: CDR1 SGDLS and CDR2 YYNGEE. The CDR3 is CASSPRGRPDTQYF. As DNA, the CDR3 is TGTGCCAGCAGCCCCCGAGGGAGGCCAGATACGCAGTATTTT.

This chain uses TRBV7-9 with TRBJ2-5; tentatively, D is TRBD1 (5 bases). Germline V gene data show CDR1 as SEHNR and CDR2 as FQNEAQ (reference sequence). This CDR3 region has 14 residues. V was pared by 5 bases and J by 0 bases, with 10 bases between. The CDR3 sequence: CASSPHRYQETQYF. The CDR3, as DNA: TGTGCCAGCAGCCCCCACAGGTACCAAGAGACCCAGTACTTC. The complete variable domain, with remaining parts taken from reference TRBV7-9 and TRBJ2-5, reads DTGVSQNPRHKITKRGQNVTFRCDPISEHNRLYWYRQTLGQGPEFLTYFQNEAQLEKSRLLSDRFSAERPKGSFSTLEIQRTEQGDSAMYLCASSPHRYQETQYFGPGTRLLVL.

V is TRBV7-9 and J is TRBJ1-4; perhaps TRBD1 as D (6 bases). Trimming cost V 5 bases and J 4 bases, with 14 bases left between them. Germline V gene data show CDR1 as SEHNR and CDR2 as FQNEAQ (reference sequence). This CDR3 comprises 15 residues. CDR3 nucleotide sequence: TGTGCCAGCAGCCCTTGGACAGACTATAATGAAAAACTGTTTTTT. Residues: CASSPWTDYNEKLFF.

The chain combines TRBV5-6 with TRBJ2-7; TRBD1 agrees at 8 bases. The CDR3 is 17 amino acids. Trimming cost V 0 bases and J 4 bases; bases outside gene matches: 12. The V gene's germline CDR1 is SGHDT and CDR2 YYEEEE. CDR3 loop: CASSLAPKQGARYEQYF. CDR3 DNA sequence: TGTGCCAGCAGCTTGGCCCCGAAGCAGGGGGCGCGTTACGAGCAGTACTTC.

This clone was found a few times. This chain joins TRBV14 and TRBJ2-7, with no clear D. Trimming cost V 1 base and J 3 bases, with 13 bases left between them. Germline-derived CDR1 and CDR2 are SGHDN and FVKESK. The CDR3 length is 15 residues. The CDR3 reads CASSQGVGMGYEQYF. In nucleotides, the CDR3 is TGTGCCAGCAGCCAAGGCGTAGGGATGGGCTACGAGCAGTACTTC.

The chain is built from TRBV5-5 and TRBJ1-5; D is possibly TRBD1 (5 bases). Trimming cost V 1 base and J 6 bases, with 17 bases left between them. Germline V lookup: CDR1 SGHKS, CDR2 YYEKEE (reference sequence). CDR3 length: 16 amino acids. Here the CDR3 reads CASSLSSALRGQPQHF. The CDR3 coding sequence is TGTGCCAGCAGCTTGTCGTCCGCGCTAAGGGGTCAGCCCCAGCATTTT.

The chain joins TRBV28 to TRBJ1-2; tentatively, D is TRBD1 (5 bases). V shed 6 bases and J shed 4 bases, with 15 bases lying between them. Per germline, CDR1 MDHEN and CDR2 SYDVKM. This CDR3 region has 14 residues. As DNA, the CDR3 is TGTGCCAGCAGAGTGGCAGGGCTCCGCTATGGCTACACCTTC. It encodes CASRVAGLRYGYTF.

The CDR3 nucleotides are TGTGCCAGCACCCGGCTCAGGGGGGACTATGGCTACACCTTC. This sequence encodes CASTRLRGDYGYTF. This chain joins TRBV27 and TRBJ1-2; 7 nucleotides match TRBD1. J gave up 3 bases and V 7 bases, and 8 bases lay outside the gene matches. This CDR3 region has 14 residues. Germline CDR1 and CDR2: MNHEY and SMNVEV (reference sequence).

The chain employs TRBV6-5 and TRBJ2-7; 10 bases match TRBD1. The CDR3 spans 15 residues. V shed 4 bases, J shed 6 bases, and the junction held 9 bases outside the gene matches. CDR1 is MNHEY and CDR2 is SVGAGI in the germline V gene. CDR3 bases: TGTGCCAGCAGTTGGGGGACAGGGGCCCCATCCGAGCAGTACTTC. Encoded protein: CASSWGTGAPSEQYF.

This clone showed up just once. The gene calls are TRBV6-5 and TRBJ1-1; D unclear. CDR1 is MNHEY and CDR2 is SVGAGI in the germline V gene. CDR3 length: 14 amino acids. V lost 5 bases to trimming and J lost 1 base, with 11 bases between them. The CDR3: CASSPLVQNTEAFF. The CDR3 DNA reads TGTGCCAGCAGTCCCCTCGTACAGAACACTGAAGCTTTCTTT.

This chain uses TRBV18 with TRBJ1-3; the D gene is possibly TRBD1 (6 bases). In germline, CDR1 is KGHSH, CDR2 LQKENI. This CDR3 has 16 residues. V lost 5 bases, J lost 1 base, and 15 bases lay in between. CDR3 in DNA: TGTGCCAGCTCAACGTCAGGGGCTCCTTCTGGAAACACCATATATTTT. The encoded protein is CASSTSGAPSGNTIYF.

CDR3 nucleotides: TGTGCCAGCAGCCGGTCAGGGGCTGGAAACACCATATATTTT. The encoded protein is CASSRSGAGNTIYF. This chain links TRBV7-9 with TRBJ1-3, with D possibly being TRBD1 (6 bases). This CDR3 has 14 amino acids. CDR1 SEHNR and CDR2 FQNEAQ come from the germline V gene (reference sequence). Trimming stripped 5 bases from V and 2 bases from J, with 10 bases between. The complete variable domain, with remaining parts taken from reference TRBV7-9 and TRBJ1-3, reads DTGVSQNPRHKITKRGQNVTFRCDPISEHNRLYWYRQTLGQGPEFLTYFQNEAQLEKSRLLSDRFSAERPKGSFSTLEIQRTEQGDSAMYLCASSRSGAGNTIYFGEGSWLTVV.

This chain uses TRBV10-3 with TRBJ2-1, with no clear D. Germline-derived CDR1 and CDR2 are ENHRY and SYGVKD. With 3 bases removed from V and 2 bases from J, the gap between germline ends came to 2 bases. The CDR3 runs to 12 residues. The CDR3 DNA sequence: TGTGCCATCAGTGAAGCCTACAATGAGCAGTTCTTC. Amino acids: CAISEAYNEQFF.

The rearrangement joins TRBV5-8 to TRBJ2-3; 10 bases line up with TRBD2. Unmatched junction bases numbered 11, after V lost 6 bases and J lost 4 bases. The CDR3 extends over 16 amino acids. Germline V gene lookup returns CDR1 SGHTS and CDR2 YDEGEE. CDR3 protein: CASTSTEAGGPDTQYF. Written as DNA, the CDR3 is TGTGCCAGCACCTCTACGGAAGCGGGAGGGCCAGATACGCAGTATTTT. Full variable domain (remainder filled in from reference TRBV5-8 and TRBJ2-3): EAGVTQSPTHLIKTRGQQATLRCSPISGHTSVYWYQQALGLGLQFLLWYDEGEERNRGNFPPRFSGRQFPNYSSELNVNALELEDSALYLCASTSTEAGGPDTQYFGPGTRLTVL.